This TCR beta chain was profiled in a study of TIL therapy for anti-PD-1-resistant metastatic lung cancer (dated by TCRdb to the early 2020s). The study in broad terms: Tumors were harvested before any PD-1/PD-L1 blockade; patients then received nivolumab, and those progressing received lymphodepletion, expanded TIL infusion and IL-2. Tumor and peripheral blood T cell receptor beta sequencing was used to track clonotypes across tumor, expanded TIL product and serial blood samples. Across the cohort, whole-exome sequencing showed a median non-synonymous tumor mutation burden of 1.5 mutations per megabase. The cohort was predominantly lung adenocarcinoma, with four EGFR-mutant and two ALK-rearranged tumors, and half of patients were current or former smokers. Among the enrolled patients, the median age was approximately 54 years (range about 38-85), and the median tumor PD-L1 proportion score was approximately 5.9%. General findings and caveats noted by the study authors: The study protocol defined all tumor marker inferences as exploratory. The cohort was highly selected, with more treatment-naive, never-smoker and oncogene-addicted patients than typical, limiting generalizability. The baseline peripheral repertoire was partially replaced by infused TIL clonotypes, which then decayed over months, and no apparent association between persistence and response was found.

Ends trimmed: V by 2 bases, J by 7 bases; bases unmatched to a gene: 5. The CDR3, cysteine through phenylalanine, is 14 amino acids long. The entry retains the CDR3 DNA only, 42 bases that are in frame from base 1. The germline V gene specifies KGHSH as CDR1 and LQKENI as CDR2. TCR beta CDR3 regions were amplified from genomic DNA by bias-controlled multiplex PCR with the immunoSEQ v3 hsTCRB kit. The TCR libraries were sequenced on an Illumina NextSeq 500 to around 1.9 million read pairs for survey level or about 4.5-6 million read pairs for deep level. The paper's data handling went like this. The immunoSEQ Analyzer software assigned V, D and J genes, filtered out non-productive sequences, and reported clonality. Repertoires of infused TIL and blood were compared using productive Simpson clonality and the Morisita overlap index of productive TRB rearrangements. The absolute count of a clonotype in blood was estimated by multiplying the lymphocyte count by the CD3+ fraction and by the productive frequency of the clone. Imported from immuneACCESS, the table was reduced by TCRdb to in-frame sequences with V and J called. These copies leave out some clones; in studies compared against another copy, an unresolved V gene accounts for under half, and the cause of the remainder is not known. V and J calls plus clone size are reproduced from that table; the DNA served to infer D and trimming. This sample has about 53,000 clones in its table, and roughly 70% of those were observed once. About 1.8% of the sample goes to the ten largest clones.

According to the study, the label for this sample's time point signals: pre-treatment sample, taken before nivolumab and TIL therapy. Adults with stage 4 NSCLC were enrolled in a dual-center phase I trial from October 2017 to January 2020. Samples came from a single-arm, open-label phase I trial of tumor-infiltrating lymphocyte therapy with nivolumab in advanced non-small cell lung cancer. Blood mononuclear cells from EDTA tubes were isolated by Ficoll gradient, snap-frozen as pellets, and DNA was extracted with a Qiagen mini-prep kit. As for this clone: This receptor's antigen is unknown. Base qualities are not provided; no much larger clone lies one nucleotide away.

This sequence uses TRBV18 and TRBJ2-1, and TRBD1 matches 7 of the central bases. This TCR was sampled from a person between 25 and 79 years old with non-small cell lung cancer. The specimen was blood, collected at baseline. CDR3 loop: CASSPITTGNEQFF. The DNA reads TGTGCCAGCTCACCAATCACGACAGGGAATGAGCAGTTCTTC.